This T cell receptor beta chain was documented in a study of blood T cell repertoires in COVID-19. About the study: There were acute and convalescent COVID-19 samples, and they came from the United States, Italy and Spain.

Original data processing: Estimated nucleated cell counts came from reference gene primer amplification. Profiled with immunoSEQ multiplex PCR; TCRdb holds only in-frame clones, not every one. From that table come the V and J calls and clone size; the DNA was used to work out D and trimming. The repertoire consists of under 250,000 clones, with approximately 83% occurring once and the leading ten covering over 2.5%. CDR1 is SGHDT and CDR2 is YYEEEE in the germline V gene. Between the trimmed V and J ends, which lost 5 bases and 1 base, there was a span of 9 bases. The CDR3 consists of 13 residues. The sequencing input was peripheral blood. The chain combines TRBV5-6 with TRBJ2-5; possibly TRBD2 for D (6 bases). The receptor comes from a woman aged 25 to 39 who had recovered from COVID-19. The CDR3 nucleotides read TGTGCCAGCAGTCCGCGGGGCCAAGAGACCCAGTACTTC. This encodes CASSPRGQETQYF. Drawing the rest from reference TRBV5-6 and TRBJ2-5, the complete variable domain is DAGVTQSPTHLIKTRGQQVTLRCSPKSGHDTVSWYQQALGQGPQFIFQYYEEEERQRGNFPDRFSGHQFPNYSSELNVNALLLGDSALYLCASSPRGQETQYFGPGTRLLVL.